The sequence of this T cell receptor (beta chain) was determined in a study of shared clonotypes between healthy human individuals. Study in general: Each donor had three CD4 naive, three CD4 memory, two CD8 naive and one CD8 memory plate. The study, taken as a whole, reports: Some clonotypes were shared by all four sorted-subset donors, while others were not shared. The non-shared ones had lower generation probabilities than the shared ones. Naive CD4 clonotype sharing across a few donors was approximately 5.2%.

The CDR3 extends over 11 amino acids. Trimming removed 8 bases from V and 9 bases from J, with 11 bases in between. Germline lookup yields CDR1 MDHEN and CDR2 SYDVKM. Here immunoSEQ multiplex PCR was the method, and the copy in TCRdb shows in-frame clones only, minus some. The data contain 1 million to 1.3 million clones, 70% to 80% of them singletons. Memory CD4+ cells were the fraction left after CD45RA+ naive selection. With respect to this clone: Its antigen is not known.

The source is a man aged 18 to 30 in good health. Some clones in this sample may be carry-over from other donors' samples. V usage is TRBV28 and J usage is TRBJ1-5; D not resolved. The sample consisted of memory CD4+ T cells from PBMCs. The subset here: CD45RA-negative fraction. The CDR3 loop reads CASRLGGPQHF. For the CDR3, the DNA is TGTGCCAGCCGCCTGGGTGGGCCCCAGCATTTT. Looking up the rest from reference TRBV28 and TRBJ1-5 gives the full variable domain: DVKVTQSSRYLVKRTGEKVFLECVQDMDHENMFWYRQDPGLGLRLIYFSYDVKMKEKGDIPEGYSVSREKKERFSLILESASTNQTSMYLCASRLGGPQHFGDGTRLSIL.